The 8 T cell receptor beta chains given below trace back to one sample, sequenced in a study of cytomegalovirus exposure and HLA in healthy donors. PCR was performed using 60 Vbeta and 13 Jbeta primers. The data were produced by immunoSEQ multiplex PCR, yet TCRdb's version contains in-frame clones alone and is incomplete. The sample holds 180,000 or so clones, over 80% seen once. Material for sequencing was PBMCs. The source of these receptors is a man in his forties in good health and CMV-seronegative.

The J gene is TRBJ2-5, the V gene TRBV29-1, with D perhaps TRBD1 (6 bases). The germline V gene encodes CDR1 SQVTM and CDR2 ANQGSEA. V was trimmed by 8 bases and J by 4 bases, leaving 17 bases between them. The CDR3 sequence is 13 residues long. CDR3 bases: TGCAGCCTGGGACAAGAGGGGTCAGAGACCCAGTACTTC. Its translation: CSLGQEGSETQYF.

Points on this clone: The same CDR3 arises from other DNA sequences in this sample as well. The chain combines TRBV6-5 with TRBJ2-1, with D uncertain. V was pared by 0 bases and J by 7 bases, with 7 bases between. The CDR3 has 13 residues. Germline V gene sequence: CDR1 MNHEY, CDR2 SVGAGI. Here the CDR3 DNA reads TGTGCCAGCAGTTACTCGAGCCGGAATGAGCAGTTCTTC. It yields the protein CASSYSSRNEQFF.

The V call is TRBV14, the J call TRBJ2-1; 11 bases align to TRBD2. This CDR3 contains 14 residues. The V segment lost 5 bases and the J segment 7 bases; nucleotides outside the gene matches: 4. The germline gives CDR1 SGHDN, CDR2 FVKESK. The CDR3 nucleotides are TGTGCCAGCAGCGGCCGACTAGCGGGGAATGAGCAGTTCTTC. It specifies CASSGRLAGNEQFF.

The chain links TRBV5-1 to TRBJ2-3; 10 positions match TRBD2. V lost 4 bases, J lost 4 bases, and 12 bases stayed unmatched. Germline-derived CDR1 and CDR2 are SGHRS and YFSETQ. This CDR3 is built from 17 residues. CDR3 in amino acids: CASSLPLAGGGADTQYF. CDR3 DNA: TGCGCCAGCAGCCTCCCGTTAGCGGGGGGCGGCGCAGATACGCAGTATTTT. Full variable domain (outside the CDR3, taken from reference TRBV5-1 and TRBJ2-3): KAGVTQTPRYLIKTRGQQVTLSCSPISGHRSVSWYQQTPGQGLQFLFEYFSETQRNKGNFPGRFSGRQFSNSRSEMNVSTLELGDSALYLCASSLPLAGGGADTQYFGPGTRLTVL.

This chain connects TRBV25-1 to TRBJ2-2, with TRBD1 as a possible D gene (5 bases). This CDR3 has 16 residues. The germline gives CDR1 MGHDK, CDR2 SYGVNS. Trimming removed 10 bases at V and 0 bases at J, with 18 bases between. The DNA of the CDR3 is TGTGCCAACTTAACAGGTGGCAGGACGAACACCGGGGAGCTGTTTTTT. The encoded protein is CANLTGGRTNTGELFF.

CDR3 loop: CASSEPGLASSYEQYF. CDR3 coding DNA: TGCGCCAGCAGTGAGCCCGGGCTAGCTAGCTCCTACGAGCAGTACTTC. This chain joins TRBV10-1 and TRBJ2-7; the D gene is possibly TRBD2 (5 bases). The CDR3 extends over 16 amino acids. Trimming cost V 2 bases and J 0 bases, with 14 bases left between them. From germline, CDR1 is WNHNN and CDR2 SYGVQD (reference sequence).

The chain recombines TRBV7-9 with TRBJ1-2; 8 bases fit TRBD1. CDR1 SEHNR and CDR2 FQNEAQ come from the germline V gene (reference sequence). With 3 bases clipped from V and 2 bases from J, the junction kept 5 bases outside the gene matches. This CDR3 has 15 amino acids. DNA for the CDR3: TGTGCCAGCAGCTTCGGGACAGGTGAAAACTATGGCTACACCTTC. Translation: CASSFGTGENYGYTF.

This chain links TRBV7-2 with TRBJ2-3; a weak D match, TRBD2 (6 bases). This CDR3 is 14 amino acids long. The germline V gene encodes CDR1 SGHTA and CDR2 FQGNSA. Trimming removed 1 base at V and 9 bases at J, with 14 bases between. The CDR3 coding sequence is TGTGCCAGCAGCTTAGTGAATGGCGGGGACACGCAGTATTTT. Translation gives CASSLVNGGDTQYF.